This TCR beta chain was observed in a study of T cell repertoires in cytomegalovirus infection. Study information: Both CMV infection and a matching HLA type were indicated by public TCR beta signatures. Study observations and caveats: Of the TCR beta families, the public ones yielded a cumulative frequency that identified carriers of CMV plus the relevant HLA. HLA-C-restricted CMV-specific TCR beta clonotypes were dominant in the ex vivo response.

Per germline, CDR1 SGHTA and CDR2 FQGNSA. The CDR3 length is 16 residues. There are many counts of this clonotype. Its target is unknown. TCRdb reprocessed the reads with MiXCR, giving one entry per CDR3 protein. The sample includes almost 500,000 distinct CDR3 sequences, approximately 10% of them seen just once. What was sequenced was PBMCs. The chain joins TRBV7-2 to TRBJ2-3; 11 bases agree with TRBD2. The TCR comes from a human donor in good health (CMV status not recorded). Some clones in this sample may be carry-over from other donors' samples. DNA of the CDR3: TGTGGGTCTCTAGCGGGGGGCCCCCACGGCACAGATACGCAGTATTTT. Translation: CGSLAGGPHGTDTQYF.